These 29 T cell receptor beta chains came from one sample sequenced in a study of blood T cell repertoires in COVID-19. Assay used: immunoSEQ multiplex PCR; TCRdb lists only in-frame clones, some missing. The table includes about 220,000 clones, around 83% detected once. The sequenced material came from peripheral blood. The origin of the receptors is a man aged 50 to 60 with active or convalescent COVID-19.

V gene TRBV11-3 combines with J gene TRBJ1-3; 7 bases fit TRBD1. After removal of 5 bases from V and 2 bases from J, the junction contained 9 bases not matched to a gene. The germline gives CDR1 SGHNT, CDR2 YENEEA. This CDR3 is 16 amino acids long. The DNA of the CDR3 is TGTGCCAGCAGCCTCATCGAGGGGGCTACTGGAAACACCATATATTTT. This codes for CASSLIEGATGNTIYF.

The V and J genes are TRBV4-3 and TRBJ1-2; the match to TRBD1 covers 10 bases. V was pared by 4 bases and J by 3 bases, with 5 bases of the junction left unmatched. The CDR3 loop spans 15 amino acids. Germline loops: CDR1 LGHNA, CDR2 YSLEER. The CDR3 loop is CASSRGTGVDYGYTF. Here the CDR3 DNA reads TGCGCCAGCAGCCGCGGGACAGGGGTTGACTATGGCTACACCTTC.

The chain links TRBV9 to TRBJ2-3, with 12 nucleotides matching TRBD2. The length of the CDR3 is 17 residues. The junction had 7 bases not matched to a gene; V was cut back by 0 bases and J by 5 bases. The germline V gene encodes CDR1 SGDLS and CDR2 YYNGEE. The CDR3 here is CASSVAGLAGGQDTQYF. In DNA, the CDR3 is TGTGCCAGCAGCGTAGCGGGTCTAGCGGGGGGGCAAGATACGCAGTATTTT.

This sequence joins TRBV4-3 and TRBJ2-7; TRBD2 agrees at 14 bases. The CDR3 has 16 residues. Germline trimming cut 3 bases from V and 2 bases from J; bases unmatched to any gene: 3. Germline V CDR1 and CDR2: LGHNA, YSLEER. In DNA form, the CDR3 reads TGCGCCAGCAGCCAGGGACTAGCGGGAGACCCCTACGAGCAGTACTTC. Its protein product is CASSQGLAGDPYEQYF.

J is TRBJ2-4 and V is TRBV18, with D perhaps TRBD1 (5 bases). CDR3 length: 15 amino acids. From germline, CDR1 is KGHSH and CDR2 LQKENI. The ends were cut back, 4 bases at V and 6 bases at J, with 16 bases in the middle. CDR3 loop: CASSLAGSPLNIQYF. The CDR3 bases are TGTGCCAGCTCACTAGCAGGGTCCCCCCTAAACATTCAGTACTTC.

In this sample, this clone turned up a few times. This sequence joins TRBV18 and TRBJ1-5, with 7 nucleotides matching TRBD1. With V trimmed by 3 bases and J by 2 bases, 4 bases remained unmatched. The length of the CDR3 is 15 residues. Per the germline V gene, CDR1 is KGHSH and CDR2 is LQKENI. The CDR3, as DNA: TGTGCCAGCTCACCGACAGGGATGGGCAATCAGCCCCAGCATTTT. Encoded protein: CASSPTGMGNQPQHF.

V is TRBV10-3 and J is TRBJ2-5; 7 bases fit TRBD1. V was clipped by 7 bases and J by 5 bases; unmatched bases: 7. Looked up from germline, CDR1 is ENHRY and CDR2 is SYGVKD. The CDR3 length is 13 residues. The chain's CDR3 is CAITPDRFETQYF. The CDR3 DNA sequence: TGTGCCATCACCCCGGACAGGTTTGAGACCCAGTACTTC.

The CDR3 spells CASSPTGRGYEQYF. In DNA form, the CDR3 reads TGTGCCAGCTCACCAACAGGGAGGGGCTACGAGCAGTACTTC. The chain uses TRBV18 and TRBJ2-7; TRBD2 is a possible D gene (7 bases). CDR1 and CDR2 from the germline V gene are KGHSH and LQKENI. The CDR3 runs to 14 residues. Deletions cut 2 bases from V and 3 bases from J, with 11 bases between. Combining the CDR3 with reference TRBV18 and TRBJ2-7 gives the whole variable domain NAGVMQNPRHLVRRRGQEARLRCSPMKGHSHVYWYRQLPEEGLKFMVYLQKENIIDESGMPKERFSAEFPKEGPSILRIQQVVRGDSAAYFCASSPTGRGYEQYFGPGTRLTVT.

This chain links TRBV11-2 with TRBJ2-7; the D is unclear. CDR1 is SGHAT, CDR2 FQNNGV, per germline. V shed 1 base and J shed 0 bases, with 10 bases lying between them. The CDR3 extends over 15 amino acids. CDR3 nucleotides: TGTGCCAGCAGCTTAGGCAGGTTTAGCTCCTACGAGCAGTACGTC. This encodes CASSLGRFSSYEQYV.

CDR3: CASSLLAQGGYTF. As DNA, the CDR3 is TGTGCCAGCAGTTTATTGGCCCAGGGCGGCTACACCTTC. The chain employs TRBV28 and TRBJ1-2; the D gene is possibly TRBD1 (5 bases). Germline CDR1 MDHEN, CDR2 SYDVKM. The V gene lost 1 base and the J gene lost 8 bases, with 11 bases spanning the gap. The CDR3 is made up of 13 amino acids.

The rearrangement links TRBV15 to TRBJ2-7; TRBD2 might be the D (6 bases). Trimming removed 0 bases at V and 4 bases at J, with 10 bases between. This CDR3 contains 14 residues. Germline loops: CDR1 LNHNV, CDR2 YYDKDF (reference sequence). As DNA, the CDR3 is TGTGCCACCAGCAGAGATTACGGGGGATACGAGCAGTACGTC. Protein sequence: CATSRDYGGYEQYV.

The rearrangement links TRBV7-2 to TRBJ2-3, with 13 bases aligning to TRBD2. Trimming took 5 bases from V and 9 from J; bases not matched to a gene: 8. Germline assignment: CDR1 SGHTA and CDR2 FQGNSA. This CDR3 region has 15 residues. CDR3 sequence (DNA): TGTGCCAGCAGCCTCCTGGGACTAGCGGGGACAACGCAGTATTTT. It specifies CASSLLGLAGTTQYF.

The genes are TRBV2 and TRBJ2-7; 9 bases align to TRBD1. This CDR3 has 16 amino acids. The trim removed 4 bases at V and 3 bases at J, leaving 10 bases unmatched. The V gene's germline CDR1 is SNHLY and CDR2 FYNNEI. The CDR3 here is CASSAPGGQGFYEQYF. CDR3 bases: TGTGCCAGCAGTGCCCCCGGGGGACAGGGTTTCTACGAGCAGTACTTC.

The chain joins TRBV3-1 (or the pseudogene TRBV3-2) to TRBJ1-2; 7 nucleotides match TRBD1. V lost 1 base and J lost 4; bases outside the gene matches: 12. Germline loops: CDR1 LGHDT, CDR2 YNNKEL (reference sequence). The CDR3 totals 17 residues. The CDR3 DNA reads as TGTGCCAGCAGCCAAGTTAAAGGGGGCGCAAAAGCCTATGGCTACACCTTC. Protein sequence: CASSQVKGGAKAYGYTF.

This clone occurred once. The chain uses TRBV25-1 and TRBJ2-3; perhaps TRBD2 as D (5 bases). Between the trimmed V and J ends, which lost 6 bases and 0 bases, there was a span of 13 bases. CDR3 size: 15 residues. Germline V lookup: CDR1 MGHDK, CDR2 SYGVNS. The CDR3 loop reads CASRRALASTDTQYF. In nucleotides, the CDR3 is TGTGCCAGCAGGAGGGCGCTAGCTAGCACAGATACGCAGTATTTT.

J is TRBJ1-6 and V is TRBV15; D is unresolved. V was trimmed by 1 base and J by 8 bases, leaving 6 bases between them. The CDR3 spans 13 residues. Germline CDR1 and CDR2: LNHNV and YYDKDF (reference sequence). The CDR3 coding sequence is TGTGCCACCAGCAGAGGCGGGGATTCACCCCTCCACTTT. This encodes CATSRGGDSPLHF.

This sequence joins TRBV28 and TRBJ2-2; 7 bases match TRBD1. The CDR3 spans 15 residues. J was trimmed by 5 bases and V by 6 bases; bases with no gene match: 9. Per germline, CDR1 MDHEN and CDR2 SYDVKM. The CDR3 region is CASSPPGQLTGELFF. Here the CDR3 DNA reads TGTGCCAGCAGCCCCCCGGGACAGCTTACCGGGGAGCTGTTTTTT.

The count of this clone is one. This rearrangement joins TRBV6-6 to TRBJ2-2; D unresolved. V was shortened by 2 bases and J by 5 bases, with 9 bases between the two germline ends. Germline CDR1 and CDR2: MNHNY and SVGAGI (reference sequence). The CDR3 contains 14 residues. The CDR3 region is CASSYAPRTGELFF. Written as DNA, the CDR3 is TGTGCCAGCAGTTACGCCCCCCGGACCGGGGAGCTGTTTTTT.

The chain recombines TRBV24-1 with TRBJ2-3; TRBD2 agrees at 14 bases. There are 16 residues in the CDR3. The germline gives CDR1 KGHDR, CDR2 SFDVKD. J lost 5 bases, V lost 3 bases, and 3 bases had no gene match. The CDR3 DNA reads TGTGCCACCAGTGATCGGACTAGCGGGGGGCTAGATACGCAGTATTTT. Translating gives CATSDRTSGGLDTQYF.

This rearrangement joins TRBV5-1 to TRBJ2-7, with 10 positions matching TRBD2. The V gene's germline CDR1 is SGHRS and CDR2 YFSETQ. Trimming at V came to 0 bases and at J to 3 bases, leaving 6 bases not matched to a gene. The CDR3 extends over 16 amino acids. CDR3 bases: TGCGCCAGCAGCTTGGGACTAGCGGGTAGGGACTACGAGCAGTACTTC. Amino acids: CASSLGLAGRDYEQYF. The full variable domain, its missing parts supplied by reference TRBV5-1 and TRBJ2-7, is KAGVTQTPRYLIKTRGQQVTLSCSPISGHRSVSWYQQTPGQGLQFLFEYFSETQRNKGNFPGRFSGRQFSNSRSEMNVSTLELGDSALYLCASSLGLAGRDYEQYFGPGTRLTVT.

The CDR3 loop reads CASSYYGRTTEAFF. The CDR3 bases are TGTGCCAGCAGTTACTATGGGAGAACCACTGAAGCTTTCTTT. The J gene is TRBJ1-1, the V gene TRBV6-5; D is unclear. The CDR3 spans 14 residues. V was trimmed by 1 base and J by 4 bases, leaving 10 bases between them. Germline values: CDR1 MNHEY, CDR2 SVGAGI.

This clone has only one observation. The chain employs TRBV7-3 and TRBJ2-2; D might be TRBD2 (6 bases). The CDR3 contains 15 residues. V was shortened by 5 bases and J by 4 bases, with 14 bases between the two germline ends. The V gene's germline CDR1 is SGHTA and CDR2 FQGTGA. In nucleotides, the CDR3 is TGTGCCAGCAGCGAAAATAGGGGAGGCACCGGGGAGCTGTTTTTT. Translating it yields CASSENRGGTGELFF.

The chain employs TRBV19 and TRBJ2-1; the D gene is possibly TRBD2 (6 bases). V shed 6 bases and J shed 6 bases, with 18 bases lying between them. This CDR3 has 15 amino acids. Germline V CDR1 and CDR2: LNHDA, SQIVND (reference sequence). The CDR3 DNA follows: TGTGCCAGTAGCATCGTGGAGGGCTGGCCCAATGAGCAGTTCTTC. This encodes CASSIVEGWPNEQFF.

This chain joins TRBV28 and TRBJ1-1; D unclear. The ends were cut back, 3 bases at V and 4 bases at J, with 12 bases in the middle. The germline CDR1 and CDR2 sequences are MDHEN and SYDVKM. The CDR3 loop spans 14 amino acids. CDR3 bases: TGTGCCAGCAGTTTTCGGTGGAGGAGCACTGAAGCTTTCTTT. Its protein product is CASSFRWRSTEAFF.

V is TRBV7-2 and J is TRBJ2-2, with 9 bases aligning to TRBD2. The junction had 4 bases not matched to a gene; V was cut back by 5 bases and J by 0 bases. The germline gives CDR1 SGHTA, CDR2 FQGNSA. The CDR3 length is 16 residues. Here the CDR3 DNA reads TGTGCCAGCAGCCAGATAGCGGGGGCGAACACCGGGGAGCTGTTTTTT. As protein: CASSQIAGANTGELFF. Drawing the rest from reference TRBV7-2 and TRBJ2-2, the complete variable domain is GAGVSQSPSNKVTEKGKDVELRCDPISGHTALYWYRQSLGQGLEFLIYFQGNSAPDKSGLPSDRFSAERTGGSVSTLTIQRTQQEDSAVYLCASSQIAGANTGELFFGEGSRLTVL.

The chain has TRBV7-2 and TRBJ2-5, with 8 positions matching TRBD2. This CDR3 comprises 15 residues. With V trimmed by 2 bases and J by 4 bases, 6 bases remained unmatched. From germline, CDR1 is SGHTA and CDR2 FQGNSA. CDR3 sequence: CASSLTGRAGETQYF. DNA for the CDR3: TGTGCCAGCAGCTTAACCGGGAGGGCCGGAGAGACCCAGTACTTC.

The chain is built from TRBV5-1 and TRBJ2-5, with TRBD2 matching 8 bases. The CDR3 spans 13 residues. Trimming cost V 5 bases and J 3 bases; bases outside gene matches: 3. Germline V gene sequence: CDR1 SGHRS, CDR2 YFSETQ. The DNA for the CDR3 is TGCGCCAGCAGATGGCGGGGGGAAGAGACCCAGTACTTC. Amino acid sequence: CASRWRGEETQYF.

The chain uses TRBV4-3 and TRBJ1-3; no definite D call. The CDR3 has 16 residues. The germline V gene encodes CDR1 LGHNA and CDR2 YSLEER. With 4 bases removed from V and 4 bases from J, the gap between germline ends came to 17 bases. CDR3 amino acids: CASSPYYTASGNTIYF. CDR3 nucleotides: TGCGCCAGCAGCCCGTACTACACCGCCTCCGGAAACACCATATATTTT.

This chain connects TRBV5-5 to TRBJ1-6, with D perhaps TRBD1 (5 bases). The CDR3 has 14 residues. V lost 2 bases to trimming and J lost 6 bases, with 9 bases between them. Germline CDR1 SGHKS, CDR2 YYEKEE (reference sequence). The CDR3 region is CASSFVRGNSPLHF. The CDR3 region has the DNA TGTGCCAGCAGCTTTGTTAGGGGTAATTCACCCCTCCACTTT.